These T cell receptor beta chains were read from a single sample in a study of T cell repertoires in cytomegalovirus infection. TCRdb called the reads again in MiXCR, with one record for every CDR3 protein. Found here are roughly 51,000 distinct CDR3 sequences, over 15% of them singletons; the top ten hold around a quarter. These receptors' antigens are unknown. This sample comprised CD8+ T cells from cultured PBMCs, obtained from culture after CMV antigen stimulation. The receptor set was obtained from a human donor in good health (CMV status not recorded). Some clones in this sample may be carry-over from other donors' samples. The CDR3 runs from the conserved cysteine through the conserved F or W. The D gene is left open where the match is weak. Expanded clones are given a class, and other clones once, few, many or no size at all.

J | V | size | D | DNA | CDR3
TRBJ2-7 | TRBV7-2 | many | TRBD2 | TGTGCCAGCAGCTTAGCGGGAGGGCCGTACGAGCAGTACTTC | CASSLAGGPYEQYF
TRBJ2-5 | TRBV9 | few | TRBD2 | TGTGCCAGCAGCGCCCAATGGGGAGGGGTGGAGACCCAGTACTTC | CASSAQWGGVETQYF
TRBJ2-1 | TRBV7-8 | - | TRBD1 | TGTGCCAGCAGCTTACGGAACAGGGGGAATGAGCAGTTCTTC | CASSLRNRGNEQFF
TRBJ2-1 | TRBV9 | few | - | TGTGCCAGCAGCGACGGAATCACGTCTCTCTACAATGAGCAGTTCTTC | CASSDGITSLYNEQFF
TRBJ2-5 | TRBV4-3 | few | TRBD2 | TGCGCCAGCAGGGCGGGGGGGCAAGAGACCCAGTACTTC | CASRAGGQETQYF
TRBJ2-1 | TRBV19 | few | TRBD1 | TGTGCCAGTAGTATCTCCCACTCTCGCCAGGGGGCTGAGGACAATGAGCAGTTCTTC | CASSISHSRQGAEDNEQFF
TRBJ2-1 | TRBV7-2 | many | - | TGTGCCAGCAGCTTAGGGGCAGCTACCTACAATGAGCAGTTCTTC | CASSLGAATYNEQFF
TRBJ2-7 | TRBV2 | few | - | TGTGCCAGCGGCCAAATGAGCTCCTACGAGCAGTACTTC | CASGQMSSYEQYF
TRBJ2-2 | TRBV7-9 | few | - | TGTGCCAGCAGCTCGGGACCCGCGAACACCGGGGAGCTGTTTTTT | CASSSGPANTGELFF
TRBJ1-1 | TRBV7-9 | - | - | TGTGCCAGCAGCACTATTGGACGAAATGAAGCTTTCTTT | CASSTIGRNEAFF
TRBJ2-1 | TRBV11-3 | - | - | TGTGCCAGCAGCTTAGACAGGGGCCCCTACAATGAGCAGTTCTTC | CASSLDRGPYNEQFF
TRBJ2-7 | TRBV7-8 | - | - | TGTGCCAGCAGCCCGCCTGGGGGGCTTGACTCCTACGAGCAGTACTTC | CASSPPGGLDSYEQYF
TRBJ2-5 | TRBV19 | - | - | TGTGCCAGTAGTAGCACCTCTCAAGAGACCCAGTACTTC | CASSSTSQETQYF
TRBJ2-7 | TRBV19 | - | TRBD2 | TGTGCCAGTAGTTTGACTAGCGGGGGCGAGCAGTACTTC | CASSLTSGGEQYF
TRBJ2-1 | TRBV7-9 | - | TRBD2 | TGTGCCAGCAGCTTAATGGGCGGGGGATCCTACAATGAGCAGTTCTTC | CASSLMGGGSYNEQFF
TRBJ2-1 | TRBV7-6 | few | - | TGTGCCAGCAGCCCCCTACAGGGCTACAATGAGCAGTTCTTC | CASSPLQGYNEQFF
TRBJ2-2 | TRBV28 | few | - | TGTGCCAGCAGTTTATGGGGAGCCGGGGAGCTGTTTTTT | CASSLWGAGELFF
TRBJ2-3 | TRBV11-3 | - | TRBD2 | TGTGCCAGCAGCTCGGGCGGGGGAAGAGATACGCAGTATTTT | CASSSGGGRDTQYF
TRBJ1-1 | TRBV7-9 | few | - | TGTGCCAGCAGTCCGGGGGGGATGAACACTGAAGCTTTCTTT | CASSPGGMNTEAFF
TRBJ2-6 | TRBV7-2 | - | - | TGTGCCAGCAGCTTAAATGTCAGGCTCTCTTCTGGGGCCAACGTCCTGACTTTC | CASSLNVRLSSGANVLTF
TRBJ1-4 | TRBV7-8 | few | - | TGTGCCAGCAGCTCCGAGGGAAGAGGTTGGGAGCTCCCAACTAATGAAAAACTGTTTTTT | CASSSEGRGWELPTNEKLFF
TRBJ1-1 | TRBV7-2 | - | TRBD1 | TGTGCCAGCAGCTCAGGACAGGGGAAGCTGTACACTGAAGCTTTCTTT | CASSSGQGKLYTEAFF
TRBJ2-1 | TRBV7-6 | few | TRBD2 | TGTGCCAGCAGCTTAACTAGCGGTGAGCAGTTCTTC | CASSLTSGEQFF
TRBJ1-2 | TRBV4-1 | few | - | TGCGCCAGCAGCCAAGGACTCTCCGGCTACACCTTC | CASSQGLSGYTF
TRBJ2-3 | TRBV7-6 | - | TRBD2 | TGTGCCAGCAGCTTTAGAGGGAGGGATACAGATACGCAGTATTTT | CASSFRGRDTDTQYF
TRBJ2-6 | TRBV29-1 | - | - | TGCAGCGCCCTGGGCAGCCCCTCTGGGGCCAACGTCCTGACTTTC | CSALGSPSGANVLTF
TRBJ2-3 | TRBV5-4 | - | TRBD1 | TGTGCCAGCAGCTTGGTGGCAGGGGGAGACCCAAGCACAGATACGCAGTATTTT | CASSLVAGGDPSTDTQYF
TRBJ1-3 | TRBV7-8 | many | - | TGTGCCAGCAGCCTCCGGGGAGGGTGGGATCGAGACACCATATATTTT | CASSLRGGWDRDTIYF
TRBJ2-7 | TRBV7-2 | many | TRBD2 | TGTGCCAGCAGCTTCCCCCTGGGGGAGGGCACCTACGAGCAGTACTTC | CASSFPLGEGTYEQYF
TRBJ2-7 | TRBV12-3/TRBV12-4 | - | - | TGTGCCAGCAGTTCAGGTGACGGATCCTTCTCCTACGAGCAGTACTTC | CASSSGDGSFSYEQYF
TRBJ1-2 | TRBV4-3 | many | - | TGCGCCAGCAGCCAAGAGGGGGTAGTAAATGGCTACACCTTC | CASSQEGVVNGYTF
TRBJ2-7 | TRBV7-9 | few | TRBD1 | TGTGCCAGCAGCTCCAGGACAGGAATCTCCTACGAGCAGTACTTC | CASSSRTGISYEQYF
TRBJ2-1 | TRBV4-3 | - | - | TGCGCCAGCAGCCAAGGGATCGGAAGCAATGAGCAGTTCTTC | CASSQGIGSNEQFF
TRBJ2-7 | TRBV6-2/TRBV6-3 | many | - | TGTGCCAGCAGCTATCGCGGGGCTGTCTACGAGCAGTACTTC | CASSYRGAVYEQYF
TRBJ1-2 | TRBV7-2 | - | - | TGTGCCAGCAGCCGCGGAGGGAATCCAATCTATGGCTACACCTTC | CASSRGGNPIYGYTF
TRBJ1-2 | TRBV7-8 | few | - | TGTGCCAGCAGCCTTAGGGGGACACCTGTCCTCTATGGCTACACCTTC | CASSLRGTPVLYGYTF
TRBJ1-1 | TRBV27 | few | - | TGTGCCAGCAGAATCACAGTGAACACTGAAGCTTTCTTT | CASRITVNTEAFF
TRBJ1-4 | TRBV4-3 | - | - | TGCGCCAGCAGCCAAGATACCGGAGCAAATGAAAAACTGTTTTTT | CASSQDTGANEKLFF
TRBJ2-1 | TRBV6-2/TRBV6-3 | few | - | TGTGCCAGCAGTTCCGTGAGTGCCTACAATGAGCAGTTCTTC | CASSSVSAYNEQFF
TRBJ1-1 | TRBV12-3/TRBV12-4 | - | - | TGTGCCAGCAGTTTGCTGGGGACTGAAGCTTTCTTT | CASSLLGTEAFF
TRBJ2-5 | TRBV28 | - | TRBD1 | TGTGCCAGCAGTCTGGGGACAGTGAAAGAGACCCAGTACTTC | CASSLGTVKETQYF
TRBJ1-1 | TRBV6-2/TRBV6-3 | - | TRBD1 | TGTGCCAGCAGTCATTCCCCCGGGACAGGGTTGGAAACTGAAGCTTTCTTT | CASSHSPGTGLETEAFF
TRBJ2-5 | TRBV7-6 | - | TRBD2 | TGTGCCAGCAGCTCCCGGCCCGCTAGCGGGACAGAGACCCAGTACTTC | CASSSRPASGTETQYF
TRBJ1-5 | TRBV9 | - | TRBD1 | TGTGCCAGCAGCCTCGGGACAGGGACCTTCAATCAGTCCCAGCATTTT | CASSLGTGTFNQSQHF
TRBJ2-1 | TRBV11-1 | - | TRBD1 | TGTGCCAGCAGCTTAGGGCAGGTGACAGGGGGGAATGAGCAGTTCTTC | CASSLGQVTGGNEQFF
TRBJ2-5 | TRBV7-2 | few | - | TGTGCCAGCAGCTCCCCTGGGGGGCGTGAGACCCAGTACTTC | CASSSPGGRETQYF
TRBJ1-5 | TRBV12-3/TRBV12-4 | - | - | TGTGCCAGCAGACCCTCCCTTTGGGATCTGCATTTT | CASRPSLWDLHF
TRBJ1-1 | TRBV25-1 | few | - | TGTGCCAGCAGTTTTGGGGGCACTGAAGCTTTCTTT | CASSFGGTEAFF
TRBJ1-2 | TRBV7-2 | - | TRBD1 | TGTGCCAGCAGCTTAGTTGAGGGGGCTTGGTATGGCTACACCTTC | CASSLVEGAWYGYTF
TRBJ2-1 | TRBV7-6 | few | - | TGTGCCAGCAGCTTTACGCCTTCTACAGCATACTCCTACAATGAGCAGTTCTTC | CASSFTPSTAYSYNEQFF
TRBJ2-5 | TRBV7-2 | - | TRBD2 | TGTGCCAGCAGCCCCATGGCGGGAGAGTCGGTCCAAGAGACCCAGTACTTC | CASSPMAGESVQETQYF
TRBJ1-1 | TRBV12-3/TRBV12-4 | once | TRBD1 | TGTGCCAGCAGCCCGGACAGGACAAAAGCTTTCTTT | CASSPDRTKAFF
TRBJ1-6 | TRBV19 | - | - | TGTGCCAGTAGTATACCCCGGACAGCGAATTCACCCCTCCACTTT | CASSIPRTANSPLHF
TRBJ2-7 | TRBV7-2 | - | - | TGTGCCAGCAGCTTAGTAACGGGGACCTACGAGCAGTACTTC | CASSLVTGTYEQYF